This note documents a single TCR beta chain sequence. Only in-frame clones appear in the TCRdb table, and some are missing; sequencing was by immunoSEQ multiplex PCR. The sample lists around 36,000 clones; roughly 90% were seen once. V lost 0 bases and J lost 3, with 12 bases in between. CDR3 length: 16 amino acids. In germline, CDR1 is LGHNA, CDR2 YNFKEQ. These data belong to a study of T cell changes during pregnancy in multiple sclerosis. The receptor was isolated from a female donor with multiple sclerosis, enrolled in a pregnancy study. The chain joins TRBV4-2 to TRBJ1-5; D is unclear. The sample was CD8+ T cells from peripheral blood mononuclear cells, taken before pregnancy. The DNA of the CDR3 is TGTGCCAGCAGCCAAGAGGAACGGAGAAACAATCAGCCCCAGCATTTT. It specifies CASSQEERRNNQPQHF.